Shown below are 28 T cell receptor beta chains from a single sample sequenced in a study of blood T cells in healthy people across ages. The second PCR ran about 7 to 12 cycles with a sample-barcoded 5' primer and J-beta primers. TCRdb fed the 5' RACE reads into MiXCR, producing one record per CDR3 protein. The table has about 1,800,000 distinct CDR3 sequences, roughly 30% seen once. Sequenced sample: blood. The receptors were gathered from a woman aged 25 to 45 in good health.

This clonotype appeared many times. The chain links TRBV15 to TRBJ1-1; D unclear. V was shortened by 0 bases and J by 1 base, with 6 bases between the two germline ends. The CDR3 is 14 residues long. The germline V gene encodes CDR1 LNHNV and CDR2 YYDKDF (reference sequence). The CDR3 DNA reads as TGTGCCACCAGCAGAGATTTGAAGAACACTGAAGCTTTCTTT. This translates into CATSRDLKNTEAFF. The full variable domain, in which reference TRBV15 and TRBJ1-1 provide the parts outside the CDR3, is DAMVIQNPRYQVTQFGKPVTLSCSQTLNHNVMYWYQQKSSQAPKLLFHYYDKDFNNEADTPDNFQSRRPNTSFCFLDIRSPGLGDTAMYLCATSRDLKNTEAFFGQGTRLTVV.

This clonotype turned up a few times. CDR3 nucleotides: TGTGCCAGCAGGCGCCCGGGCAGGGATACCGGGGAGCTGTTTTTT. It specifies CASRRPGRDTGELFF. V and J are TRBV6-5 and TRBJ2-2; maybe TRBD1 (5 bases). CDR1 and CDR2 (germline): MNHEY, SVGAGI. This CDR3 has 15 amino acids. V was pared by 6 bases and J by 5 bases, with 16 bases between.

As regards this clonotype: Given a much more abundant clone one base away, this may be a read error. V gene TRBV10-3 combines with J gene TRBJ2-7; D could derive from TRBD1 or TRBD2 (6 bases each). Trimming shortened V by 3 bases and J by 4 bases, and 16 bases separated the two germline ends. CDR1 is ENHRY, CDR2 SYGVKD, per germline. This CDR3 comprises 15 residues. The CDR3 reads CAISDGLGGKYEQYF. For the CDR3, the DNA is TGTGCCATCAGTGACGGGTTAGGGGGGAAATACGAGCAGTACTTC.

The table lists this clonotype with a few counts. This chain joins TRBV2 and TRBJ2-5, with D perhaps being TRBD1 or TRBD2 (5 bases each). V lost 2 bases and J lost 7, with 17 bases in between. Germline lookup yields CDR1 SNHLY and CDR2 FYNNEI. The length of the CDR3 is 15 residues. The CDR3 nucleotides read TGTGCCAGCAGTGAAATCAGGGACGGTGAGGCGACCCAGTACTTC. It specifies CASSEIRDGEATQYF.

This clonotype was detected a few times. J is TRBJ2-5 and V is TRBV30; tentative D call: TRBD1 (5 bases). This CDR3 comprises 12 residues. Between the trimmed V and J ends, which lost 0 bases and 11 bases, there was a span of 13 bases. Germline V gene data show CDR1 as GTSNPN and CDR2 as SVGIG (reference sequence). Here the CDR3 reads CAWSVQGSKQYF. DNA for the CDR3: TGTGCCTGGAGTGTTCAGGGCAGCAAGCAGTACTTC.

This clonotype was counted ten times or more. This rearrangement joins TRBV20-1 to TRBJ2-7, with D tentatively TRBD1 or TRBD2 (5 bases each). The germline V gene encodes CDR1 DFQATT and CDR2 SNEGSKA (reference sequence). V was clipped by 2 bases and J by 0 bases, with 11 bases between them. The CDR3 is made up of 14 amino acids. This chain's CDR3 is CSARSGPRSYEQYF. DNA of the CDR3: TGCAGTGCTAGATCGGGACCACGCTCCTACGAGCAGTACTTC.

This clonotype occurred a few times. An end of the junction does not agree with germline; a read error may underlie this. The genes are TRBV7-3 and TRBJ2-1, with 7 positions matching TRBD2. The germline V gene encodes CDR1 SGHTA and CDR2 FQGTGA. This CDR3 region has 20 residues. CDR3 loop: CASGFPRPRGERSSYNEQFF. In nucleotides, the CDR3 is TGTGCCAGCGGCTTTCCCCGTCCCCGGGGGGAAAGGAGCTCCTACAATGAGCAGTTCTTC. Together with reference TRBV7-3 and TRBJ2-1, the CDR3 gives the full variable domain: GAGVSQTPSNKVTEKGKYVELRCDPISGHTALYWYRQSLGQGPEFLIYFQGTGAADDSGLPNDRFFAVRPEGSVSTLKIQRTERGDSAVYLCASGFPRPRGERSSYNEQFFGPGTRLTVL.

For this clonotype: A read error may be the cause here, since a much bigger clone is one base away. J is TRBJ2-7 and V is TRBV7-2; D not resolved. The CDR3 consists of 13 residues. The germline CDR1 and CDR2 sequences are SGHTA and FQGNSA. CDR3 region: CASSYGISHEQYF. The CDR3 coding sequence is TGTGCCAGCAGCTACGGCATCTCCCACGAGCAGTACTTC.

The CDR3 DNA reads TGCGCCAGCAGCAGCGGACCGGGACTAGCAGCCGGGAATGAGCAGTTCTTC. Amino acid sequence: CASSSGPGLAAGNEQFF. The V call is TRBV5-1, the J call TRBJ2-1, with 9 bases aligning to TRBD2. Germline CDR1 SGHRS, CDR2 YFSETQ. The CDR3 covers 17 residues. The J segment lost 7 bases and the V segment lost 4 bases, leaving 15 bases of the junction unmatched.

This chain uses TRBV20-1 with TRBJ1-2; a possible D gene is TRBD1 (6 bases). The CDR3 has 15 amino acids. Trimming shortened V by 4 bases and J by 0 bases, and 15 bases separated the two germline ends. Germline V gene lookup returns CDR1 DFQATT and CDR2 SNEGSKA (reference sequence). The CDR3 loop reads CSAKKGTHPNYGYTF. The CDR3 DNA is TGCAGTGCTAAGAAGGGGACACACCCTAACTATGGCTACACCTTC.

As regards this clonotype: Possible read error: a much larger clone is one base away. This CDR3 reads CSVEEGRGDGQYF. The CDR3 DNA follows: TGCAGCGTTGAAGAAGGCAGGGGGGACGGGCAGTACTTC. V usage is TRBV29-1 and J usage is TRBJ2-7; possibly TRBD1 for D (7 bases). The CDR3 is made up of 13 amino acids. Germline-derived CDR1 and CDR2 are SQVTM and ANQGSEA. With 0 bases removed from V and 9 bases from J, the gap between germline ends came to 15 bases.

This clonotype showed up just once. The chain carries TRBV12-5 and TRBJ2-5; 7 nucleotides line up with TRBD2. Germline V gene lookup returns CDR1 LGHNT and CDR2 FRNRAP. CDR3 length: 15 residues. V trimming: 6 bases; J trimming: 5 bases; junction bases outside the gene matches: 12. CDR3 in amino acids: CASGSEGGPGETQYF. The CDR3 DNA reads TGTGCTAGTGGGAGCGAGGGAGGGCCGGGGGAGACCCAGTACTTC.

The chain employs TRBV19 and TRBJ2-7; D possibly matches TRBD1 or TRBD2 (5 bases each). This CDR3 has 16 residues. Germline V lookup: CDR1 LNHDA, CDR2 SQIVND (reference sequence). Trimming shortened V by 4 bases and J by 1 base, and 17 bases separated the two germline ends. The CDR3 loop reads CASSTRFGGYSYEQYF. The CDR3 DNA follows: TGTGCCAGTAGTACCCGTTTTGGGGGATATTCCTACGAGCAGTACTTC.

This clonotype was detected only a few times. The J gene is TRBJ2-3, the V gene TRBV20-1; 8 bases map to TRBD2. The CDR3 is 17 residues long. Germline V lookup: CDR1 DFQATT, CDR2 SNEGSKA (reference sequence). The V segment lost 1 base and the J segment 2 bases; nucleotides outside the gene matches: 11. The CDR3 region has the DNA TGCAGTGCTAGAGTCTTAGTTAGCGGGGCCGTCACAGATACGCAGTATTTT. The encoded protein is CSARVLVSGAVTDTQYF.

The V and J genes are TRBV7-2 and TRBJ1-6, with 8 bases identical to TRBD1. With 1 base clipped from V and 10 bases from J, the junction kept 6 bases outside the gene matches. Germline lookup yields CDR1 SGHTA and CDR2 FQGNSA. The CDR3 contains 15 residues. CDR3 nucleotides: TGTGCCAGCAGCTTAGGCCAGGGGGCGAGGTCACCCCTCCACTTT. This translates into CASSLGQGARSPLHF.

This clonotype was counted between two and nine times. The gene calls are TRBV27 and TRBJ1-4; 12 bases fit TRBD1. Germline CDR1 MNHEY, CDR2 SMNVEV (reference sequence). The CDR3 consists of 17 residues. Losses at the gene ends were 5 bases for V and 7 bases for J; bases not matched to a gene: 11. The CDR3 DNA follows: TGTGCCAGCAGTCCAAGGGGGACAGGGGGCGCAGGTGAAAAACTGTTTTTT. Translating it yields CASSPRGTGGAGEKLFF.

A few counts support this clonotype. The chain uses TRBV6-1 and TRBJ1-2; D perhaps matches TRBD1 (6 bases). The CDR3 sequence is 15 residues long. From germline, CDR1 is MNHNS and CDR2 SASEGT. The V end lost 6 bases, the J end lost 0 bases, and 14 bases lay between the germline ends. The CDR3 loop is CASRRGVSSNYGYTF. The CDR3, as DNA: TGTGCCAGCAGGAGGGGGGTATCCTCTAACTATGGCTACACCTTC.

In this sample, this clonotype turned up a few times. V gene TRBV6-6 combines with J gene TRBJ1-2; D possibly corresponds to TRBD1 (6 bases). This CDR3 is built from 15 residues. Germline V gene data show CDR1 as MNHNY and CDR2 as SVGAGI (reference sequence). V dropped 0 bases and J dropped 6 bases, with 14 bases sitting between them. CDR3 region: CASSYSGQGLDGYTF. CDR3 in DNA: TGTGCCAGCAGTTACTCGGGACAAGGCCTCGATGGCTACACCTTC.

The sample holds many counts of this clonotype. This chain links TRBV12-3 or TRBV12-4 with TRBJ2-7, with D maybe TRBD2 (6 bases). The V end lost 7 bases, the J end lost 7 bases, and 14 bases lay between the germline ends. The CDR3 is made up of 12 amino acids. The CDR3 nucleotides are TGTGCCAGCACCTCACCTGCGGGGGAGCAGTACTTC. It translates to CASTSPAGEQYF.

The CDR3 sequence: CAISPGTGGEQFF. In nucleotides, the CDR3 is TGTGCCATCAGTCCCGGGACAGGGGGTGAGCAGTTCTTC. The gene calls are TRBV10-3 and TRBJ2-1; 11 nucleotides agree with TRBD1. Trimming removed 5 bases from V and 9 bases from J; junction bases left unmatched: 3. The germline gives CDR1 ENHRY, CDR2 SYGVKD. There are 13 residues in the CDR3.

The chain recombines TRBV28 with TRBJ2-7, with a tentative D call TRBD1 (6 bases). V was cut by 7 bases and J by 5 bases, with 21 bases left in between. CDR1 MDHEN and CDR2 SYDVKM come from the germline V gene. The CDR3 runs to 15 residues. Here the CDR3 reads CASTRYRDMENEQYF. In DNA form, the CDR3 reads TGTGCCAGCACCAGATATCGGGACATGGAGAACGAGCAGTACTTC.

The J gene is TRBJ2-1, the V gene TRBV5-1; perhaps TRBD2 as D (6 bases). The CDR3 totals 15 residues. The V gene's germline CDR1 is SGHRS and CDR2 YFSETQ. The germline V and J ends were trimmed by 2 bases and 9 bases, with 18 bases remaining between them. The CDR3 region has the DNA TGCGCCAGCAGCTTAGGTGCGGGACGGGGTATTGAGCAGTTCTTC. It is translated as CASSLGAGRGIEQFF.

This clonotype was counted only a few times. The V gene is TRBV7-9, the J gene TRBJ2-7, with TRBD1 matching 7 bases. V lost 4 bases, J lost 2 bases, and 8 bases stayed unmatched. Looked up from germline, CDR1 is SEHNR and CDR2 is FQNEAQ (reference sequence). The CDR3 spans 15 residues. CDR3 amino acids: CASSSDRALPYEQYF. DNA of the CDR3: TGTGCCAGCAGCTCAGACAGGGCCCTCCCCTACGAGCAGTACTTC. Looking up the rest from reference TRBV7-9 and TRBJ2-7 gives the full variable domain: DTGVSQNPRHKITKRGQNVTFRCDPISEHNRLYWYRQTLGQGPEFLTYFQNEAQLEKSRLLSDRFSAERPKGSFSTLEIQRTEQGDSAMYLCASSSDRALPYEQYFGPGTRLTVT.

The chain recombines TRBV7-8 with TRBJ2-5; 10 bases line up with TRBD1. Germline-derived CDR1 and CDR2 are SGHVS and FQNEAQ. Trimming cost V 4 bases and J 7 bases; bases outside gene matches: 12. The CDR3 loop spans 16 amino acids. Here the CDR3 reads CASSSVIDRGLGTQYF. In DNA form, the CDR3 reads TGTGCCAGCAGCTCTGTAATAGACAGGGGGCTTGGGACCCAGTACTTC.

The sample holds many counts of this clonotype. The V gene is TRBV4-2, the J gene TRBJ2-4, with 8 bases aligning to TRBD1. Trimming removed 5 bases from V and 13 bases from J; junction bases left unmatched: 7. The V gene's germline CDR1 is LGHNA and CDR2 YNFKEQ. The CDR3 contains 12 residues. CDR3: CASSATGVEQYF. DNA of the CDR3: TGTGCCAGCAGCGCGACAGGGGTTGAGCAGTACTTC.

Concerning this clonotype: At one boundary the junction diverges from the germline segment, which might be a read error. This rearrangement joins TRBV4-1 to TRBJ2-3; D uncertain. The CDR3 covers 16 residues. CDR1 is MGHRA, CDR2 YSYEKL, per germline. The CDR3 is CAGSHWAGRSTDTQYF. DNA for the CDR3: TGCGCCGGCAGCCATTGGGCCGGCAGGAGCACAGATACGCAGTATTTT.

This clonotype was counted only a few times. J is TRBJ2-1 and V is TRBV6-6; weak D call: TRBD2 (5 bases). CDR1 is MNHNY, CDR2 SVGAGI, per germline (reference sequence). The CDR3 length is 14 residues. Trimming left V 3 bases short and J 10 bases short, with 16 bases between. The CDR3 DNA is TGTGCCAGCAGTTATAGTCGGGGATACAGCGAGCAGTTCTTC. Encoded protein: CASSYSRGYSEQFF.

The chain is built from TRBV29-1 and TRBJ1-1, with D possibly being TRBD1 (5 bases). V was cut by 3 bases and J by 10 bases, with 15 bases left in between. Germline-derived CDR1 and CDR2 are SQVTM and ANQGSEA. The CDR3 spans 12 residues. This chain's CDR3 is CSVESFGGGAFF. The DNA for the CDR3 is TGCAGCGTTGAGTCATTTGGGGGGGGAGCTTTCTTT.